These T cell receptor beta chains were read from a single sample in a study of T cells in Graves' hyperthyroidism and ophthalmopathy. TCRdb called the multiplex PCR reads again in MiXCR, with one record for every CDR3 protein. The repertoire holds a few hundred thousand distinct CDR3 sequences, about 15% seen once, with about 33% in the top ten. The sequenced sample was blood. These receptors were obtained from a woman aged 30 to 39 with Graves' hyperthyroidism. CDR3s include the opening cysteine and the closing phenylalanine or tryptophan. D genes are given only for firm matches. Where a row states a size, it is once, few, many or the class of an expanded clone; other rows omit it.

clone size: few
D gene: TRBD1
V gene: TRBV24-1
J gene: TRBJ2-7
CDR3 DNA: TGTGCCACCAGTGATCCGGGACAGCCCTCCAACGAGCAGTACTTC
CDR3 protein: CATSDPGQPSNEQYF

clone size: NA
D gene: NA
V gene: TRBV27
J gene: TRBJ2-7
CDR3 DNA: TGTGCCAGCACTTATTCAGGAAGTACTCTCCACGAGCAGTACTTC
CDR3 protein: CASTYSGSTLHEQYF

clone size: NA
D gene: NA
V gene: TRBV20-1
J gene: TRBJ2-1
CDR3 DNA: TGCAGTGCTAGAGGACTTTTCGGAAATGAGCAGTTCTTC
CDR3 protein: CSARGLFGNEQFF

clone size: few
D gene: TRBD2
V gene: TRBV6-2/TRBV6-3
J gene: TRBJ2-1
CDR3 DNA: TGTGCCAGCAGTTCCTCTAGCGGGAGGAAATACAATGAGCAGTTCTTC
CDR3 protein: CASSSSSGRKYNEQFF

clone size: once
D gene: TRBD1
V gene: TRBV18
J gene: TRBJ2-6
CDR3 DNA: TGTGCCAGCTCACCCGCTTGGACAGGCTCAACTGGGGCCAACGTCCTGACTTTC
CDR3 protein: CASSPAWTGSTGANVLTF

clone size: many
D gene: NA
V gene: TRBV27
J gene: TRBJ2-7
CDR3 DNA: TGTGCCAGCAGTTCCTACCAACCGACAGTCGGGAAGAGCTACGAGCAGTACTTC
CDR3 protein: CASSSYQPTVGKSYEQYF

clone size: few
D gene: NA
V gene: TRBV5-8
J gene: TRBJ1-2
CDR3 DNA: TGTGCCAGCAGCTTGATGGGAAACTATGGCTACACCTTC
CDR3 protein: CASSLMGNYGYTF

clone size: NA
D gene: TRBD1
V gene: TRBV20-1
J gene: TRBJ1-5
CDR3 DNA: TGCAGTGCTAGACCCCCAGGGGGTAGCAATCAGCCCCAGCATTTT
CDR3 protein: CSARPPGGSNQPQHF

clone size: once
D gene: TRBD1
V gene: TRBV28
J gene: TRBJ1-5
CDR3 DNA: TGTGCCAGCTGGGGACAGGGCGGTGGCAATCAGCCCCAGCATTTT
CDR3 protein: CASWGQGGGNQPQHF

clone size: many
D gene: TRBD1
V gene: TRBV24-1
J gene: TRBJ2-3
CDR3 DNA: TGTGCCACCAGTGTTCCTGACAGGGCCACAGATACGCAGTATTTT
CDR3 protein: CATSVPDRATDTQYF

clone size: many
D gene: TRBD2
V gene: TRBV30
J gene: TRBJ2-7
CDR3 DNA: TGTGCCTGGAGCGGGACTAGCGGGAGACCCATCTACGAGCAGTACTTC
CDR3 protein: CAWSGTSGRPIYEQYF